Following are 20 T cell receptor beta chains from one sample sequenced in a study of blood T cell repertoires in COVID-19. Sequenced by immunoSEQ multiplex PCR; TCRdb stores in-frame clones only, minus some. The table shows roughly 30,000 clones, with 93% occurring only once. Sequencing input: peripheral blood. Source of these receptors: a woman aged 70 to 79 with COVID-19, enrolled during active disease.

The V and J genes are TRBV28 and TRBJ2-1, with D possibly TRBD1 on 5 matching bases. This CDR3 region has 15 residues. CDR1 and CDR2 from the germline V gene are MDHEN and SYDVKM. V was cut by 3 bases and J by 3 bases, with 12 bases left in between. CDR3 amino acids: CASSFRDSVYNEQFF. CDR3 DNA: TGTGCCAGCAGTTTCCGCGACAGCGTCTACAATGAGCAGTTCTTC.

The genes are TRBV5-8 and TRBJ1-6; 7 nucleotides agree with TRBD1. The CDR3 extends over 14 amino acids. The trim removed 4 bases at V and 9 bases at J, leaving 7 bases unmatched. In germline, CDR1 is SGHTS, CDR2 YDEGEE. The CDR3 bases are TGTGCCAGCAGCGACAGGGATCGGAGTTCACCCCTCCACTTT. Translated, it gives CASSDRDRSSPLHF.

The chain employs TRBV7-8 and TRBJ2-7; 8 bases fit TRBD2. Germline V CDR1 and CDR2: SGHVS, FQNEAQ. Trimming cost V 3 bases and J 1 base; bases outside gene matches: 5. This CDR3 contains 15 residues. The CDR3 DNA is TGTGCCAGCAGCTTTAGAGCGGGAGCGTCCTACGAGCAGTACTTC. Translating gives CASSFRAGASYEQYF.

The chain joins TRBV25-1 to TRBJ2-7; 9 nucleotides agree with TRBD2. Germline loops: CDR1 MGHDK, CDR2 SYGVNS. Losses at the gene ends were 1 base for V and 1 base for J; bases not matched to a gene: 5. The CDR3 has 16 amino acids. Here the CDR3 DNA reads TGTGCCAGCAGTGAATTTGCGACTAGCGGATCCTACGAGCAGTACTTC. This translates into CASSEFATSGSYEQYF.

Here the CDR3 reads CASSSTGAGDDEQFF. In nucleotides, the CDR3 is TGTGCCAGCAGCTCGACAGGGGCGGGTGACGATGAGCAGTTCTTC. The chain combines TRBV7-3 with TRBJ2-1; 8 bases are shared with TRBD1. In germline, CDR1 is SGHTA, CDR2 FQGTGA. This CDR3 has 15 residues. V lost 4 bases and J lost 8; bases outside the gene matches: 10.

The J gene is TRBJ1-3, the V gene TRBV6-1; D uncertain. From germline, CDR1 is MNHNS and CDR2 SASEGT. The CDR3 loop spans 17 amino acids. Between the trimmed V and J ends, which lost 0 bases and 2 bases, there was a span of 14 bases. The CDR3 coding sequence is TGTGCCAGCAGTGAAGCGCTTCTGGGTGCGGCTGGAAACACCATATATTTT. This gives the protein CASSEALLGAAGNTIYF.

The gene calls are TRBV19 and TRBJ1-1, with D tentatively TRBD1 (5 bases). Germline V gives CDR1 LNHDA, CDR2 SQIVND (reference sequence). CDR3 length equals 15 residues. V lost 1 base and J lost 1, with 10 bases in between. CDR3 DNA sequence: TGTGCCAGTAGTATAGGTATGACAGAGAACACTGAAGCTTTCTTT. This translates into CASSIGMTENTEAFF.

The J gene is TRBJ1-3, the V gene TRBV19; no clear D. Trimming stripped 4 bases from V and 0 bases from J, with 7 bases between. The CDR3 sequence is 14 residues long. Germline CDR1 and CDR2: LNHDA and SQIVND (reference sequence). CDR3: CASSKQHSGNTIYF. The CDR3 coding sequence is TGTGCCAGTAGTAAACAACACTCTGGAAACACCATATATTTT.

In nucleotides, the CDR3 is TGTGCCAGCAGCGTAGGAGGGACAGATCCTGAAAAACTGTTTTTT. Its protein product is CASSVGGTDPEKLFF. The chain carries TRBV9 and TRBJ1-4; 7 bases map to TRBD1. Germline loops: CDR1 SGDLS, CDR2 YYNGEE. V lost 0 bases, J lost 7 bases, and 6 bases stayed unmatched. The CDR3 runs 15 residues.

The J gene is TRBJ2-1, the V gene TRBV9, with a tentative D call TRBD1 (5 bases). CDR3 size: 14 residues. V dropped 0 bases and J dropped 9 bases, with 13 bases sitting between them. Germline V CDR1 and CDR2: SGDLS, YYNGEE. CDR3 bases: TGTGCCAGCAGCGTAGCGATTCAGGGTAGTGAGCAGTTCTTC. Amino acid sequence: CASSVAIQGSEQFF.

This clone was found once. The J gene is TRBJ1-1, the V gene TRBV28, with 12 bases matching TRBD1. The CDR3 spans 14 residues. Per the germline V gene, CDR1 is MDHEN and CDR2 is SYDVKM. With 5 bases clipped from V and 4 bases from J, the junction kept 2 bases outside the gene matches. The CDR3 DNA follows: TGTGCCAGCAGTACGGGACAGGGGGCCACTGAAGCTTTCTTT. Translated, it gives CASSTGQGATEAFF.

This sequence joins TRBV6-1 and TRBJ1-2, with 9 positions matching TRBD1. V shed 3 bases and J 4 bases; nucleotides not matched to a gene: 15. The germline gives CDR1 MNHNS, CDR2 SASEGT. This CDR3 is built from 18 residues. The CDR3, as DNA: TGTGCCAGCAGTGAGCTTCCGGGACAGGGTAGTTCGGGCTATGGCTACACCTTC. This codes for CASSELPGQGSSGYGYTF.

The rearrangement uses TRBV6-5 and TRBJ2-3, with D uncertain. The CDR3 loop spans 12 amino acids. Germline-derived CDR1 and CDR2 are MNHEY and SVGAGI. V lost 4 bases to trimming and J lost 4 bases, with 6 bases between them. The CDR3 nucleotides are TGTGCCAGCAGTTTCCGGTCAGATACGCAGTATTTT. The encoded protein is CASSFRSDTQYF.

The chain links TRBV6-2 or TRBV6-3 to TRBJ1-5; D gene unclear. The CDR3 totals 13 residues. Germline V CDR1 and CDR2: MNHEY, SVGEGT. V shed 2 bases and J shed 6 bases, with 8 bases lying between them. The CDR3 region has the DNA TGTGCCAGCAGTTACGTGGGAGGTCAGCCCCAGCATTTT. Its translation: CASSYVGGQPQHF.

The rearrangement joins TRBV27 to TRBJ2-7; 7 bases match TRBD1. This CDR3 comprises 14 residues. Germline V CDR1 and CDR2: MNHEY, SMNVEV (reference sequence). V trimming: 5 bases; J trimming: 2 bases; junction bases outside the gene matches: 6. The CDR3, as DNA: TGTGCCAGCAGTAACCAGGGGGTGGCCTACGAGCAGTACTTC. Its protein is CASSNQGVAYEQYF.

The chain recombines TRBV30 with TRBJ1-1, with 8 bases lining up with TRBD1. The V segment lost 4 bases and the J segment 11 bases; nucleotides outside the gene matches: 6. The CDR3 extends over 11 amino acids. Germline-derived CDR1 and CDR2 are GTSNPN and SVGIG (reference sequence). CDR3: CAWTKTGAAFF. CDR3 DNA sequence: TGTGCCTGGACTAAGACAGGGGCGGCTTTCTTT.

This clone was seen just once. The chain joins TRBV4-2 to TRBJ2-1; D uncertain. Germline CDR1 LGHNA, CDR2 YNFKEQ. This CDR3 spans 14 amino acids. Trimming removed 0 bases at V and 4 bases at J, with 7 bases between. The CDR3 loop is CASSQDLRYNEQFF. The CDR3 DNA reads TGTGCCAGCAGCCAAGACCTCCGGTACAATGAGCAGTTCTTC.

CDR3 sequence reads: CASSYPSGQGLGYTF. CDR3 coding DNA: TGTGCCAGCAGTTACCCTTCGGGACAGGGGTTGGGCTACACCTTC. The chain carries TRBV28 and TRBJ1-2; TRBD1 matches at 10 bases. CDR1 is MDHEN, CDR2 SYDVKM, per germline. V lost 4 bases to trimming and J lost 8 bases; unmatched junction nucleotides: 10. The CDR3 length is 15 residues.

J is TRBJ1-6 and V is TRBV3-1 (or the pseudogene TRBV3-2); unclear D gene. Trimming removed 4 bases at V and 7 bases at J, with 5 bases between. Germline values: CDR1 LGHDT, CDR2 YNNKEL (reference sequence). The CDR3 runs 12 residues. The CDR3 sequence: CASSLGNSPLHF. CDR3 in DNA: TGTGCCAGCAGCCTCGGGAATTCACCCCTCCACTTT.

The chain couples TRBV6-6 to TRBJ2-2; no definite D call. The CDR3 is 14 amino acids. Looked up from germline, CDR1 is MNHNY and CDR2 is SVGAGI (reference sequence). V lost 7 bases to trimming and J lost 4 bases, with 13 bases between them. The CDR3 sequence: CASNVQLVTGELFF. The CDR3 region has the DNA TGTGCCAGCAATGTACAGCTTGTCACCGGGGAGCTGTTTTTT.